This T cell receptor (beta chain) was obtained from a study of blood T cells in healthy people across ages. Study-wide results and caveats: It was not possible, with unsorted PBMCs, to conclusively compare naive and antigen-experienced cells.

Combining a sample-barcoded 5' primer with a J-beta primer mix, a second PCR ran for about 7 to 12 cycles. TCRdb processed the 5' RACE reads anew with MiXCR; each CDR3 protein has one entry. Of roughly 410,000 distinct CDR3 sequences in the sample, about 55% are singletons; the top ten hold roughly 51%. Concerning this clonotype itself: The antigen is undetermined.

There are 16 residues in the CDR3. Germline V gene data show CDR1 as GTSNPN and CDR2 as SVGIG (reference sequence). Trimming left V 2 bases short and J 0 bases short, with 11 bases between. Sample: blood. The V gene is TRBV30, the J gene TRBJ2-6; a possible D gene is TRBD1 (5 bases). This sequence originates from a man aged 60 to 75 in good health. In nucleotides, the CDR3 is TGTGCCTGGAGTAAAGCAGGGATCTCTGGGGCCAACGTCCTGACTTTC. Encoded protein: CAWSKAGISGANVLTF.